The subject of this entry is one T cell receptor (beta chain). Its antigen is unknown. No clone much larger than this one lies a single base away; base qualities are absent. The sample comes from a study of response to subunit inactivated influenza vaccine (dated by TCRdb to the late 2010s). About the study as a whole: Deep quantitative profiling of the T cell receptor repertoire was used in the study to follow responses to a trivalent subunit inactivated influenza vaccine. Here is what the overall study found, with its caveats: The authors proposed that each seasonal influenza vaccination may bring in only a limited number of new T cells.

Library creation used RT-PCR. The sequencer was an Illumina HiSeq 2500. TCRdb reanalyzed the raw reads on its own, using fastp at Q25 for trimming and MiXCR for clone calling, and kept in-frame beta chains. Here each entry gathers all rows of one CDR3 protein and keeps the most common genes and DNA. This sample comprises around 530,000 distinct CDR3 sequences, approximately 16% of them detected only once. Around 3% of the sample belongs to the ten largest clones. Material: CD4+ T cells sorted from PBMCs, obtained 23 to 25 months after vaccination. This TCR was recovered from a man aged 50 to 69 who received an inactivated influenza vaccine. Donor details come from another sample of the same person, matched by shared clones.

At the DNA level, the sequence is TGCAGTGCTAGAGTAGTAGGAGAGACCCAGTACTTC. Its amino acids are CSARVVGETQYF. In this chain, TRBV20-1 is recombined with TRBJ2-5, with the D gene call left open. The CDR3 sequence holds 12 residues, the cysteine and phenylalanine included. Here the CDR3 DNA is all that survives: 36 bases in frame from base 1. The germline V gene encodes CDR1 DFQATT and CDR2 SNEGSKA (reference sequence). Trimming costs V 1 base and J 4 bases, and their ends lie 7 bases apart.